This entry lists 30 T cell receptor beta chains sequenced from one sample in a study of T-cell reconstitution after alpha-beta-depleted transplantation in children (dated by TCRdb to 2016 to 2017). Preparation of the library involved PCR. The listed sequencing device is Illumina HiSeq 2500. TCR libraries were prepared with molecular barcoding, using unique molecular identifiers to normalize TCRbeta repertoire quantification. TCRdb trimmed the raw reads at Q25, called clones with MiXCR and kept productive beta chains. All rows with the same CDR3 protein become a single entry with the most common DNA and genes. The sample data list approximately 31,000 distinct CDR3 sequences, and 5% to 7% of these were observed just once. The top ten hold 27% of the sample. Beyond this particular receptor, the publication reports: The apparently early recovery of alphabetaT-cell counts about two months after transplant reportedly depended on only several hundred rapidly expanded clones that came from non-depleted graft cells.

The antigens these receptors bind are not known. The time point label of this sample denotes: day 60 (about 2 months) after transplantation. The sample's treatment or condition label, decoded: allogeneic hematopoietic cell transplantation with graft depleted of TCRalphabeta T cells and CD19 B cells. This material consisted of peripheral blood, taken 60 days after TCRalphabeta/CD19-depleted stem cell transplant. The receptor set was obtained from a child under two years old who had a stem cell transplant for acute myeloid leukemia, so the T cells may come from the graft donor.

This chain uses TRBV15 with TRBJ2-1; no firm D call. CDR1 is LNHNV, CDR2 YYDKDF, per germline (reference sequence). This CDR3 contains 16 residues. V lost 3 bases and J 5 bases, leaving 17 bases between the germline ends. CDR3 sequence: CATSSSHSFGNNEQFF. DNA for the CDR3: TGTGCCACCAGCAGCAGCCACAGCTTCGGTAACAATGAGCAGTTCTTC.

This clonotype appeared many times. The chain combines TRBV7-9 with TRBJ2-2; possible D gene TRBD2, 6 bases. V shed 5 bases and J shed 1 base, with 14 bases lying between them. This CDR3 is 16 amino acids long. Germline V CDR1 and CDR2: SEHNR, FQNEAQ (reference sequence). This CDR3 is CASSLAGGMNTGELFF. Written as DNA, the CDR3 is TGTGCCAGCAGCCTTGCGGGCGGGATGAACACCGGGGAGCTGTTTTTT.

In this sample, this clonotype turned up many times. DNA for the CDR3: TGCGCCAGCAGCCCCCTAGGGTGGAAATTGTACAATGAGCAGTTCTTC. Encoded protein: CASSPLGWKLYNEQFF. The chain couples TRBV4-1 to TRBJ2-1; D is uncertain. The CDR3 sequence is 16 residues long. Trimming took 4 bases from V and 4 from J, leaving 17 bases between them. Germline CDR1 is MGHRA and CDR2 is YSYEKL.

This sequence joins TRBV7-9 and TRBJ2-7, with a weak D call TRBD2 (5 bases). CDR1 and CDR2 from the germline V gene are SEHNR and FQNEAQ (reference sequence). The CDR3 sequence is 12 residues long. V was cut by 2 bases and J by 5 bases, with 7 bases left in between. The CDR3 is CASSLNGNEQYF. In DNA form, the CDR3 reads TGTGCCAGCAGCTTAAACGGGAACGAGCAGTACTTC.

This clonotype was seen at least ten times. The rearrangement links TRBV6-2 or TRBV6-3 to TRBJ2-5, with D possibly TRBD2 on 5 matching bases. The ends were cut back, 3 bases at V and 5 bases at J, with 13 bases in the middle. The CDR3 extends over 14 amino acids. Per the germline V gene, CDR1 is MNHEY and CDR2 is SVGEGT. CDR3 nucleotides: TGTGCCAGCAGTTATATGGGAGTGGATGAGACCCAGTACTTC. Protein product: CASSYMGVDETQYF.

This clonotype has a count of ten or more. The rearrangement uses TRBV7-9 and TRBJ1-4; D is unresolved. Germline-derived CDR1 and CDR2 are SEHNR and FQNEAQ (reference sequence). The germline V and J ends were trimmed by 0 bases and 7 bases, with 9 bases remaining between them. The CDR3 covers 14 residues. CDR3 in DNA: TGTGCCAGCAGCTTAGCAGTCAAGGGTGAAAAACTGTTTTTT. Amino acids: CASSLAVKGEKLFF. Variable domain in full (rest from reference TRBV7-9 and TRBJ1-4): DTGVSQNPRHKITKRGQNVTFRCDPISEHNRLYWYRQTLGQGPEFLTYFQNEAQLEKSRLLSDRFSAERPKGSFSTLEIQRTEQGDSAMYLCASSLAVKGEKLFFGSGTQLSVL.

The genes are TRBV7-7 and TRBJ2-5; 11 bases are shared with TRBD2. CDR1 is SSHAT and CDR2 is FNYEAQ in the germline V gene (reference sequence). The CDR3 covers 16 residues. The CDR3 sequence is CSSSPRLAGSQETQYF. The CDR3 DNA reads TGTTCTAGCAGCCCGCGACTAGCGGGAAGTCAAGAGACCCAGTACTTC.

The CDR3 bases are TGTGCCAGTAGGGCGAGGACCGCCTACGAGCAGTACTTC. Its protein is CASRARTAYEQYF. This chain connects TRBV19 to TRBJ2-7; D is undetermined. V was trimmed by 6 bases and J by 2 bases, leaving 11 bases between them. The CDR3 runs 13 residues. Germline-derived CDR1 and CDR2 are LNHDA and SQIVND (reference sequence).

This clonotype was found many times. CDR3 nucleotides: TGTGCCAGAAGCTTGAAAGCGGGAACCTTCGACGAGCAGTACTTC. This sequence encodes CARSLKAGTFDEQYF. The chain couples TRBV5-3 to TRBJ2-7; 7 positions match TRBD2. TRBV5-3 qualifies as an ORF whose function is uncertain. This CDR3 contains 15 residues. V gave up 1 base and J gave up 5 bases; unmatched junction bases: 9.

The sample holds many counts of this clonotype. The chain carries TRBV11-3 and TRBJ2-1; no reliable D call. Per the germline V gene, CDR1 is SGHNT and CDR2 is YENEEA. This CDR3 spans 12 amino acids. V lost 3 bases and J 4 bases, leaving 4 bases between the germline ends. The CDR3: CASSFEYNEQFF. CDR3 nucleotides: TGTGCCAGCAGCTTTGAATACAATGAGCAGTTCTTC.

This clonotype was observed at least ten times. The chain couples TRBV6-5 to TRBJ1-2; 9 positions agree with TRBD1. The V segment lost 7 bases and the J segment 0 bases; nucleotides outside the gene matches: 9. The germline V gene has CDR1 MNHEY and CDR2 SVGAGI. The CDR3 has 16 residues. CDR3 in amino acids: CASMGTGILANYGYTF. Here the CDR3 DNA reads TGTGCCAGCATGGGGACAGGGATATTAGCTAACTATGGCTACACCTTC.

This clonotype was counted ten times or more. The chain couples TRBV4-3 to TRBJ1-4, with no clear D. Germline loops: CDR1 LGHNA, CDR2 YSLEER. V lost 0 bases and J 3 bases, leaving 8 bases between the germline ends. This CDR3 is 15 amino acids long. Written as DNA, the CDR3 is TGCGCCAGCAGCCAAGAAGGTTCACCTAATGAAAAACTGTTTTTT. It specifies CASSQEGSPNEKLFF.

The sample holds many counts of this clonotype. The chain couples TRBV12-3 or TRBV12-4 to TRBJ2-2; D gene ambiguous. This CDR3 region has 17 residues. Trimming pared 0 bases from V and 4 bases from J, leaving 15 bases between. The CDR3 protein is CASSLALGPTRTGELFF. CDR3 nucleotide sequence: TGTGCCAGCAGTTTAGCGCTCGGCCCGACGCGCACCGGGGAGCTGTTTTTT.

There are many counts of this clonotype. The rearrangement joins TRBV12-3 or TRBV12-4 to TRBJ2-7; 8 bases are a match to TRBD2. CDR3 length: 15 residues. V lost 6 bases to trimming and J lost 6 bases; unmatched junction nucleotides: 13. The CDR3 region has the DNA TGTGCCAGCAGGATGCTAGCGGGTCCACCTAGCGAGCAGTACTTC. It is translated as CASRMLAGPPSEQYF.

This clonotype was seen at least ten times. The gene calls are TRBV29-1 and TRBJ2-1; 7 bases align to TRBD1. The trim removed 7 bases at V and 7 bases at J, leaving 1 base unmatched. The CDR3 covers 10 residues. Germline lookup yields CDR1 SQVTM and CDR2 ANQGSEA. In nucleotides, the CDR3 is TGCAGCGCGACAGGGAATGAGCAGTTCTTC. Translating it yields CSATGNEQFF.

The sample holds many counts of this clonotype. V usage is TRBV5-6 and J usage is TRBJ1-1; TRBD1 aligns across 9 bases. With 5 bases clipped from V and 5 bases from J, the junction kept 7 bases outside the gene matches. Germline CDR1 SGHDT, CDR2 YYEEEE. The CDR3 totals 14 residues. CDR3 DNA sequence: TGTGCCAGCAGTTCGGACAGGGGTATGACTGAAGCTTTCTTT. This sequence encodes CASSSDRGMTEAFF.

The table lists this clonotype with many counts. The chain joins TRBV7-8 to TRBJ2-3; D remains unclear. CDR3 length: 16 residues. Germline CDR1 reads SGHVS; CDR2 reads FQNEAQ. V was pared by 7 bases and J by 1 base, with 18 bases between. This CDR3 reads CASTLVFPSGTDTQYF. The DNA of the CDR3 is TGTGCCAGCACCCTAGTCTTCCCTTCTGGCACAGATACGCAGTATTTT.

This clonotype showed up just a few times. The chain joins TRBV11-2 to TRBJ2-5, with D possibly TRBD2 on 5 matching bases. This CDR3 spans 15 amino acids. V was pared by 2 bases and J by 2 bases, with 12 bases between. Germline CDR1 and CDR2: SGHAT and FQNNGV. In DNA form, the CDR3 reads TGTGCCAGCAGCTTACGGGGAAGGAGTCAAGAGACCCAGTACTTC. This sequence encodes CASSLRGRSQETQYF.

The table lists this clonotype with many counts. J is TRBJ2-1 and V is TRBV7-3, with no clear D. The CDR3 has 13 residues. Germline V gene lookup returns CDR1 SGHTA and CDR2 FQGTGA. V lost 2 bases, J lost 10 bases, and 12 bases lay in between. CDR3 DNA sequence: TGTGCCAGCAGCTTACTCCTAGGCAACGAGCAGTTCTTC. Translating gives CASSLLLGNEQFF.

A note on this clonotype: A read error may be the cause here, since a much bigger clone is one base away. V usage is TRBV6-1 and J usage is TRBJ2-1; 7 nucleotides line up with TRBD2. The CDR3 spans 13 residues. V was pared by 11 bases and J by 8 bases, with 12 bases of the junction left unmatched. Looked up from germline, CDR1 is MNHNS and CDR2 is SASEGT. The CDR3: CAGGTIGSYEQFF. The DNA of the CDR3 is TGTGCCGGGGGGACTATCGGGAGCTATGAGCAGTTCTTC.

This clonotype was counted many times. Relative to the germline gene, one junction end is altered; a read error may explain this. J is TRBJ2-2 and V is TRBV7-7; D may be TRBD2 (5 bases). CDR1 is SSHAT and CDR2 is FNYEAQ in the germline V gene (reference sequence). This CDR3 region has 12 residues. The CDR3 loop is CASSSGTGELFF. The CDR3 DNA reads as TGTGCTAGCAGCTCGGGGACCGGGGAGCTGTTTTTT.

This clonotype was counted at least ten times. CDR3 loop: CASSTLAGVGTGELFF. The DNA for the CDR3 is TGTGCCAGCAGCACACTAGCGGGGGTAGGCACCGGGGAGCTGTTTTTT. This rearrangement joins TRBV4-2 to TRBJ2-2, with 11 bases matching TRBD2. CDR1 and CDR2 from the germline V gene are LGHNA and YNFKEQ. The CDR3 covers 16 residues. J lost 4 bases, V lost 5 bases, and 6 bases had no gene match.

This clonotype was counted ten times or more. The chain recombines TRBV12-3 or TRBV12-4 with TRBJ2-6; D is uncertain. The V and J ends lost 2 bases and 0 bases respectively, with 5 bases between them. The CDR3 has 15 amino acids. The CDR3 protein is CASSLRISGANVLTF. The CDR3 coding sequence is TGTGCCAGCAGTTTACGGATCTCTGGGGCCAACGTCCTGACTTTC.

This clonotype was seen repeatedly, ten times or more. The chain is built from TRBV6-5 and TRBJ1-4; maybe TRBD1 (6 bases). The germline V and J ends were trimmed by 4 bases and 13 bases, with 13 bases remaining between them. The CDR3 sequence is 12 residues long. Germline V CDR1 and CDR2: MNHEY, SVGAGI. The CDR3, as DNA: TGTGCCAGCAGTTCCCTCGACAGGCTACTGTTTTTT. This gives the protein CASSSLDRLLFF.

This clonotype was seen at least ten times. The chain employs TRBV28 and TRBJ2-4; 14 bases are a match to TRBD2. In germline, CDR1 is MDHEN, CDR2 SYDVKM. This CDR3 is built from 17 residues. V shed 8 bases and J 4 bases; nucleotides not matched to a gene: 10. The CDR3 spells CASWTSGRKARKNIQYF. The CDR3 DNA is TGTGCCAGCTGGACTAGCGGGAGGAAGGCACGAAAAAACATTCAGTACTTC.

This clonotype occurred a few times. CDR3 region: CASGKTESNTIYF. Here the CDR3 DNA reads TGTGCCAGCGGGAAGACAGAGTCAAACACCATATATTTT. The chain is built from TRBV7-9 and TRBJ1-3, with D possibly being TRBD1 (5 bases). The CDR3 length is 13 residues. The V end was cut by 8 bases, the J end by 6 bases, with 14 bases between. In germline, CDR1 is SEHNR, CDR2 FQNEAQ (reference sequence). Looking up the rest from reference TRBV7-9 and TRBJ1-3 gives the full variable domain: DTGVSQNPRHKITKRGQNVTFRCDPISEHNRLYWYRQTLGQGPEFLTYFQNEAQLEKSRLLSDRFSAERPKGSFSTLEIQRTEQGDSAMYLCASGKTESNTIYFGEGSWLTVV.

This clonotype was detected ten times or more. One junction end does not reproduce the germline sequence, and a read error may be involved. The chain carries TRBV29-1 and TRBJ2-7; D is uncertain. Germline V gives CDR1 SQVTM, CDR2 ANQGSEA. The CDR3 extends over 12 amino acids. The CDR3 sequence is CSVEASSDEQYF. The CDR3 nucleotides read TGCAGCGTTGAAGCGTCCTCCGACGAGCAGTACTTC.

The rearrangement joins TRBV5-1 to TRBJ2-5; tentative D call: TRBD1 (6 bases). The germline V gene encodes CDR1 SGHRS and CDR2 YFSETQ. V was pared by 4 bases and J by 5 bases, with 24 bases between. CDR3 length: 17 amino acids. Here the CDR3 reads CASSLFARDTLRETQYF. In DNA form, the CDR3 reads TGCGCCAGCAGCCTCTTCGCCAGGGACACCTTAAGGGAGACCCAGTACTTC.

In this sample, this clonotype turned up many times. The CDR3 protein is CASSSTDRGRGQPQHF. For the CDR3, the DNA is TGTGCCAGCAGCTCCACGGACAGGGGGAGGGGTCAGCCCCAGCATTTT. This sequence joins TRBV11-2 and TRBJ1-5, with TRBD1 matching over 10 bases. This CDR3 has 16 residues. The V segment lost 4 bases and the J segment 6 bases; nucleotides outside the gene matches: 9. CDR1 and CDR2 from the germline V gene are SGHAT and FQNNGV.

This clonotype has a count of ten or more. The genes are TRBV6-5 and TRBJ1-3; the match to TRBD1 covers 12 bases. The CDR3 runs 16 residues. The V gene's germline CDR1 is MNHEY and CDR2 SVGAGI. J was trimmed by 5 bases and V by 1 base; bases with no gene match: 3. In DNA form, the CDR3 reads TGTGCCAGCAGTTACTTCCGGGACAGGGGGCGAAACACCATATATTTT. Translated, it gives CASSYFRDRGRNTIYF.